A single sample gave rise to the 19 T cell receptor beta chains below, sequenced in a study of a mutant IDH1 vaccine in newly diagnosed glioma. As to time point: baseline, week 1 (first vaccination visit). Treatment in this sample: pre-vaccination baseline after standard-of-care therapy. Measured with immunoSEQ multiplex PCR; TCRdb has only the in-frame clones, and not every one. This sample has about 70,000 clones, with around 83% found just once. This sample comprised peripheral blood mononuclear cells (PBMCs), obtained from a glioma patient treated with radiotherapy, temozolomide or both. These receptors all stem from a woman younger than 30 with glioma. Some clones in this sample may be carry-over from other donors' samples.

This chain joins TRBV10-3 and TRBJ2-3; TRBD1 matches 7 bases. CDR3 size: 16 residues. V gave up 2 bases and J gave up 1 base; unmatched junction bases: 6. Germline V gene sequence: CDR1 ENHRY, CDR2 SYGVKD. The DNA for the CDR3 is TGTGCCATCAGTGAGGCGACAGGGAGCGGCACAGATACGCAGTATTTT. Amino acid sequence: CAISEATGSGTDTQYF.

V and J are TRBV4-1 and TRBJ2-7; TRBD2 aligns across 10 bases. The CDR3 length is 14 residues. The germline CDR1 and CDR2 sequences are MGHRA and YSYEKL. J was trimmed by 6 bases and V by 5 bases; bases with no gene match: 7. The chain's CDR3 is CASSYSGGSSEQYF. The CDR3 DNA reads TGCGCCAGCAGCTATAGCGGGGGGAGCTCCGAGCAGTACTTC.

On this clone: Germline and junction disagree at one end, which may indicate a read error. The V call is TRBV7-6, the J call TRBJ2-7; 7 bases line up with TRBD2. The CDR3 has 13 amino acids. Germline V gives CDR1 SGHVS, CDR2 FNYEAQ. CDR3 bases: TGTGCCAGTTCCAGCGGGAAGAATTACGTGCAGTACTTC. Protein product: CASSSGKNYVQYF.

This chain uses TRBV5-1 with TRBJ2-3; possibly TRBD1 for D (6 bases). This CDR3 spans 12 amino acids. The V gene lost 4 bases and the J gene lost 5 bases, with 8 bases spanning the gap. Germline assignment: CDR1 SGHRS and CDR2 YFSETQ. Here the CDR3 reads CASSPGEDTQYF. In DNA, the CDR3 is TGCGCCAGCAGCCCAGGGGAAGATACGCAGTATTTT.

The CDR3: CASSIPRGARGQETQYF. DNA for the CDR3: TGTGCCAGTAGTATACCCCGCGGGGCTAGAGGCCAAGAGACCCAGTACTTC. V usage is TRBV19 and J usage is TRBJ2-5, with a weak D call TRBD2 (6 bases). The V gene lost 2 bases and the J gene lost 1 base, with 17 bases spanning the gap. There are 17 residues in the CDR3. Germline loops: CDR1 LNHDA, CDR2 SQIVND (reference sequence).

This clone was observed a single time. CDR3 in DNA: TGTGCCAGCAGCTTTACAGGGGCTGCCTCTGGAAACACCATATATTTT. Translating it yields CASSFTGAASGNTIYF. The chain recombines TRBV7-8 with TRBJ1-3; 7 bases align to TRBD1. The CDR3 length is 16 residues. With V trimmed by 3 bases and J by 0 bases, 5 bases remained unmatched. CDR1 is SGHVS and CDR2 is FQNEAQ in the germline V gene.

A single count supports this clone. This chain uses TRBV10-3 with TRBJ1-1; D is uncertain. CDR1 and CDR2 (germline): ENHRY, SYGVKD. Trimming stripped 6 bases from V and 2 bases from J, with 10 bases between. There are 13 residues in the CDR3. The CDR3 sequence is CAISLDTNTEAFF. CDR3 in DNA: TGTGCCATCAGCCTAGACACAAACACTGAAGCTTTCTTT.

V usage is TRBV19 and J usage is TRBJ1-3, with D unresolved. The CDR3 is made up of 15 amino acids. V lost 7 bases to trimming and J lost 0 bases, with 13 bases between them. Per the germline V gene, CDR1 is LNHDA and CDR2 is SQIVND (reference sequence). The DNA for the CDR3 is TGTGCCAGTACTTCCAGCTTGAGCTCTGGAAACACCATATATTTT. It translates to CASTSSLSSGNTIYF.

The chain combines TRBV30 with TRBJ2-7; D may correspond to TRBD1 or TRBD2 (7 bases each). V was trimmed by 0 bases and J by 9 bases, leaving 15 bases between them. CDR1 is GTSNPN, CDR2 SVGIG, per germline (reference sequence). The CDR3 is made up of 13 amino acids. The CDR3 DNA reads as TGTGCCTGGAGTGTACGTGGGAGGGGGCGGCAGTACTTC. Residues: CAWSVRGRGRQYF.

This clone was observed a handful of times. The chain combines TRBV29-1 with TRBJ1-1, with D possibly matching TRBD1 (6 bases). The CDR3 has 12 residues. V lost 7 bases to trimming and J lost 6 bases, with 15 bases between them. CDR1 and CDR2 from the germline V gene are SQVTM and ANQGSEA. The CDR3 protein is CSGRGAPAEAFF. The CDR3 bases are TGCAGCGGTCGGGGGGCGCCCGCTGAAGCTTTCTTT.

CDR3 protein: CASSTGAPAGRGYTF. The CDR3 DNA is TGCGCCAGCAGCACCGGGGCCCCGGCCGGCAGAGGCTACACCTTC. The V gene is TRBV5-1, the J gene TRBJ1-2; D perhaps matches TRBD1 (5 bases). The CDR3 sequence is 15 residues long. Germline CDR1 and CDR2: SGHRS and YFSETQ. V lost 4 bases, J lost 8 bases, and 21 bases lay in between.

This clone was found once. V is TRBV4-2 and J is TRBJ1-1; TRBD1 is a possible D gene (6 bases). V was pared by 1 base and J by 4 bases, with 16 bases between. Germline CDR1 LGHNA, CDR2 YNFKEQ. The CDR3 is 16 amino acids. DNA of the CDR3: TGTGCCAGCAGCCAAGCCGTCGGGGGCTCAAGCACTGAAGCTTTCTTT. It translates to CASSQAVGGSSTEAFF.

The chain couples TRBV14 to TRBJ1-1; possibly TRBD1 for D (5 bases). V was cut by 4 bases and J by 2 bases, with 14 bases left in between. CDR1 and CDR2 (germline): SGHDN, FVKESK. CDR3 length: 15 residues. The CDR3 DNA reads TGTGCCAGCAGCCTACATCAGGGAATAAACACTGAAGCTTTCTTT. This sequence encodes CASSLHQGINTEAFF.

The V and J genes are TRBV18 and TRBJ2-3; the D is unclear. Germline CDR1 reads KGHSH; CDR2 reads LQKENI. The length of the CDR3 is 12 residues. Trimming left V 6 bases short and J 1 base short, with 5 bases between. The CDR3 bases are TGTGCCAGCTCGGGCCGCACAGATACGCAGTATTTT. Amino acid sequence: CASSGRTDTQYF.

The rearrangement links TRBV19 to TRBJ1-4, with 9 bases matching TRBD1. The junction had 25 bases not matched to a gene; V was cut back by 3 bases and J by 8 bases. Germline V gives CDR1 LNHDA, CDR2 SQIVND (reference sequence). This CDR3 has 21 residues. The DNA for the CDR3 is TGTGCCAGTAGTATGGGCGGGGGGGGACAGGGAAGAGGCTTGAGGCGGGAAAAACTGTTTTTT. Translated, it gives CASSMGGGGQGRGLRREKLFF. Using reference TRBV19 and TRBJ1-4 for the parts outside the CDR3, the full variable domain is DGGITQSPKYLFRKEGQNVTLSCEQNLNHDAMYWYRQDPGQGLRLIYYSQIVNDFQKGDIAEGYSVSREKKESFPLTVTSAQKNPTAFYLCASSMGGGGQGRGLRREKLFFGSGTQLSVL.

The chain employs TRBV7-9 and TRBJ1-2; a possible D gene is TRBD1 (6 bases). The germline V gene has CDR1 SEHNR and CDR2 FQNEAQ (reference sequence). The CDR3 is 12 amino acids. Trimming removed 5 bases from V and 3 bases from J, with 7 bases in between. The CDR3 sequence is CASSPGDYGYTF. CDR3 in DNA: TGTGCCAGCAGCCCAGGGGACTATGGCTACACCTTC.

The V and J genes are TRBV6-6 and TRBJ2-7; 10 bases fit TRBD2. The V and J ends lost 2 bases and 2 bases, in that order; junction bases with no gene match: 3. The CDR3 is 15 residues long. In germline, CDR1 is MNHNY, CDR2 SVGAGI (reference sequence). CDR3 bases: TGTGCCAGCAGTTACGGAGCGGGGGGGACCTACGAGCAGTACTTC. Amino acids: CASSYGAGGTYEQYF.

CDR3 sequence reads: CSVWVIASGYTF. The DNA of the CDR3 is TGCAGCGTATGGGTAATAGCGAGTGGCTACACCTTC. The chain links TRBV29-1 to TRBJ1-2; D uncertain. Germline lookup yields CDR1 SQVTM and CDR2 ANQGSEA. Trimming stripped 6 bases from V and 7 bases from J, with 15 bases between. CDR3 size: 12 residues.

The table lists this clone with a few counts. This chain links TRBV7-2 with TRBJ2-7; D may be TRBD1 (7 bases). Germline V gene lookup returns CDR1 SGHTA and CDR2 FQGNSA. This CDR3 has 15 residues. The V end was cut by 1 base, the J end by 2 bases, with 12 bases between. The CDR3 DNA follows: TGTGCCAGCAGCTTAGGGCAGGGGGGAACCTACGAGCAGTACTTC. Protein sequence: CASSLGQGGTYEQYF.